These T cell receptor beta chains were read from a single sample in a study of blood T cell repertoires in COVID-19. Repertoires were generated with immunoSEQ multiplex PCR, while TCRdb's copy carries only in-frame clones and drops some. The table lists around 110,000 clones, 90% of them singletons, with 1.8% in the top ten. Specimen: peripheral blood. These TCRs come from a human donor with active COVID-19. The donor label of this sample is uncertain. Each CDR3 is given with its conserved first and last residue. A D gene is named only where the DNA matches it firmly. Size values are once, few and many counts, or a class for expanded clones, and some rows have none.

d_gene | j_gene | abundance | v_gene | CDR3aa | CDR3nt
TRBD1 | TRBJ1-2 | once | TRBV5-8 | CASSGYRGTNYGYTF | TGTGCCAGCAGCGGATACAGGGGGACTAACTATGGCTACACCTTC
TRBD1 | TRBJ2-7 | . | TRBV9 | CASSPDRGFYEQYF | TGTGCCAGCAGCCCCGACAGGGGATTCTACGAGCAGTACTTC
. | TRBJ2-2 | . | TRBV27 | CASSWRGTGELFF | TGTGCCAGCAGTTGGAGGGGCACCGGGGAGCTGTTTTTT
TRBD2 | TRBJ2-1 | . | TRBV7-2 | CASTLTGTSSNEQFF | TGTGCCAGCACCCTTACCGGGACTAGCTCGAATGAGCAGTTCTTC
. | TRBJ1-4 | . | TRBV14 | CASSQEGRLSEKLFF | TGTGCCAGCAGCCAAGAAGGCAGGCTGTCTGAAAAACTGTTTTTT
TRBD1 | TRBJ2-2 | . | TRBV6-4 | CASSEGGENTGELFF | TGTGCCAGCAGTGAAGGGGGCGAAAACACCGGGGAGCTGTTTTTT
TRBD1 | TRBJ1-2 | . | TRBV15 | CATSRDWGTQGARGYTF | TGTGCCACCAGCAGAGATTGGGGGACTCAGGGGGCTCGAGGCTACACCTTC
TRBD1 | TRBJ2-2 | few | TRBV5-1 | CASSIRQGVVTGELFF | TGCGCCAGCAGCATAAGACAGGGGGTGGTCACCGGGGAGCTGTTTTTT
. | TRBJ2-1 | . | TRBV9 | CASSVQPQGSYNEQFF | TGTGCCAGCAGCGTACAGCCCCAGGGTTCCTACAATGAGCAGTTCTTC
. | TRBJ2-5 | . | TRBV11-2 | CASSLASEQETQYF | TGTGCCAGCAGCTTAGCCTCGGAGCAAGAGACCCAGTACTTC
. | TRBJ1-6 | . | TRBV11-2 | CASSSHREGGNSPLHF | TGTGCCAGCAGCTCCCATAGGGAGGGGGGAAATTCACCCCTCCACTTT
TRBD2 | TRBJ2-3 | . | TRBV4-3 | CASSQVGTSDWTDTQYF | TGCGCCAGCAGCCAAGTGGGGACTAGCGACTGGACAGATACGCAGTATTTT
TRBD1 | TRBJ1-1 | once | TRBV4-3 | CASSQVPGGDTEAFF | TGCGCCAGCAGCCAAGTACCAGGGGGTGACACTGAAGCTTTCTTT
. | TRBJ1-5 | . | TRBV12-5 | CASALGGNQPQHF | TGTGCTAGTGCTCTCGGGGGCAATCAGCCCCAGCATTTT
. | TRBJ1-1 | . | TRBV5-1 | CASSARENTEAFF | TGCGCCAGCAGCGCCAGGGAGAACACTGAAGCTTTCTTT
. | TRBJ1-2 | . | TRBV28 | CASSTPGQGHGYTF | TGTGCCAGCAGCACCCCGGGCCAGGGGCATGGCTACACCTTC
. | TRBJ1-2 | . | TRBV28 | CASSLRHLNYGYTF | TGTGCCAGCAGTTTAAGACACCTCAACTATGGCTACACCTTC
TRBD2 | TRBJ2-5 | . | TRBV6-5 | CASSQGLAVQTQYF | TGTGCCAGCAGCCAGGGACTAGCGGTGCAGACCCAGTACTTC
. | TRBJ1-5 | . | TRBV2 | CASSRQDPFISQPQHF | TGTGCCAGCAGTAGACAGGACCCTTTTATTAGTCAGCCCCAGCATTTT